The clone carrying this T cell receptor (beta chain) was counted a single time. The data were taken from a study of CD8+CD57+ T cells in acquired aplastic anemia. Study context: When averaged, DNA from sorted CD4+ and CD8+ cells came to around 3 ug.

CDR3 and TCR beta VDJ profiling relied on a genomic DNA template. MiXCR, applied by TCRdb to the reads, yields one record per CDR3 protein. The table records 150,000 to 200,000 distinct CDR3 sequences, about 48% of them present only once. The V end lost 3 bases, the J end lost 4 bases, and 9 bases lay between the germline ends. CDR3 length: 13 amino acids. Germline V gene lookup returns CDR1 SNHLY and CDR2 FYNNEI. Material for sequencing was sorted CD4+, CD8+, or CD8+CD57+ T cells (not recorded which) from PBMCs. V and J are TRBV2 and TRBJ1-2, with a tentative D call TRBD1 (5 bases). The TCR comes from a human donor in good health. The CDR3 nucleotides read TGTGCCAGCAGTGAGGCAGGGATCTATGGCTACACCTTC. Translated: CASSEAGIYGYTF.